The T cell receptor beta chain under discussion was sequenced for a study of blood T cell repertoires in COVID-19. In the study overall: Acute and convalescent COVID-19 samples came from the United States, Italy and Spain. PBMCs, B-cell-depleted T cells, or T cells provided the cDNA or gDNA that made up the material.

The CDR3 has 15 amino acids. V shed 6 bases, J shed 5 bases, and the junction held 8 bases outside the gene matches. The V gene's germline CDR1 is SNHLY and CDR2 FYNNEI. Original processing methods: Estimates of nucleated cell counts were drawn from the amplification of reference gene primers. This table comes from immunoSEQ multiplex PCR, and its TCRdb copy is limited to in-frame clones, with some not included. Clone size and the V and J calls come from that table; the DNA yielded D and trimming. Found here are about 160,000 clones, about nine tenths of them singletons; the top ten hold 3.5% to 5%. The chain links TRBV2 to TRBJ2-2, with 8 bases that match TRBD1. Sequenced material: peripheral blood. This TCR was sampled from a woman aged 60 to 75 with active or convalescent COVID-19. This CDR3 is CASSRDRLSTGELFF. The DNA of the CDR3 is TGTGCCAGCAGCCGGGACAGGCTATCGACCGGGGAGCTGTTTTTT.